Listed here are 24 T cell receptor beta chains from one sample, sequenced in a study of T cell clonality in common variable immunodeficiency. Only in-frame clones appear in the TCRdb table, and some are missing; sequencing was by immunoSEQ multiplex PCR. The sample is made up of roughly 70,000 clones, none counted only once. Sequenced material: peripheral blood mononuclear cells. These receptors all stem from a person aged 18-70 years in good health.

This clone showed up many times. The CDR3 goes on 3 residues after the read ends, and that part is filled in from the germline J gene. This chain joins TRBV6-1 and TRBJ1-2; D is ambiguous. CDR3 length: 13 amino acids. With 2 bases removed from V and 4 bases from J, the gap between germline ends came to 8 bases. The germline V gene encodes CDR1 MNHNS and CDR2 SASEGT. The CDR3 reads CASSESLRYGYTF. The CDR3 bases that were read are TGTGCCAGCAGTGAATCTCTCCGCTATGGC.

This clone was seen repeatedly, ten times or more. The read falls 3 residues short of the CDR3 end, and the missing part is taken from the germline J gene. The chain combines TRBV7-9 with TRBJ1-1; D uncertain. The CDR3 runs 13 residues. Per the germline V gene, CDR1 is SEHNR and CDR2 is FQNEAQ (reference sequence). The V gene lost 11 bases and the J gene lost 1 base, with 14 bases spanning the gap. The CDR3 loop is CASAGGGNTEAFF. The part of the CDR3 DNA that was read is TGTGCCTCCGCGGGAGGCGGGAACACTGAA.

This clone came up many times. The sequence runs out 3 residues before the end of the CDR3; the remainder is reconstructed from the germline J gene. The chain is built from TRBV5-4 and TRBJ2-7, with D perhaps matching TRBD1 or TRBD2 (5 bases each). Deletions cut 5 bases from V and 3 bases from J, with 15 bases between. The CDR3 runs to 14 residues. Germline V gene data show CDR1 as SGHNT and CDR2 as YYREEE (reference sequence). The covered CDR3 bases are TGTGCCAGCAGTGAGGGGAACAGAGTCTACGAG. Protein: CASSEGNRVYE. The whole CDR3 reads CASSEGNRVYEQYF. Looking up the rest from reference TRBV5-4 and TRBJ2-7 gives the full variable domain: ETGVTQSPTHLIKTRGQQVTLRCSSQSGHNTVSWYQQALGQGPQFIFQYYREEENGRGNFPPRFSGLQFPNYSSELNVNALELDDSALYLCASSEGNRVYEQYFGPGTRLTVT.

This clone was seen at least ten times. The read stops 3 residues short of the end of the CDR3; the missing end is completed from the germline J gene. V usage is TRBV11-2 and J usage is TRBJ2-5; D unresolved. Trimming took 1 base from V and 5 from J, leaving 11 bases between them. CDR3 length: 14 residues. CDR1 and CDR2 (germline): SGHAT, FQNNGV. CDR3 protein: CASSLASVRETQYF. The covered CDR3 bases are TGTGCCAGCAGCTTAGCGTCGGTACGGGAGACC.

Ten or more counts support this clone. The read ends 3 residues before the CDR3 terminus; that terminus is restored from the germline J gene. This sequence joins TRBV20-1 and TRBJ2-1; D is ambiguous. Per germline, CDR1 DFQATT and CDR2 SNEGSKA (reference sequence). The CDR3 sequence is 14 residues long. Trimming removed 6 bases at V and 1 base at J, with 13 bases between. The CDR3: CSALMTNSYNEQFF. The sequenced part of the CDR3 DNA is TGCAGTGCCCTAATGACAAATTCCTACAATGAG.

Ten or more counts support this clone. CDR3 in amino acids: CASSSRDSFGSPLHF. The sequenced part of the CDR3 DNA is TGTGCCAGCAGTTCCCGGGACAGTTTTGGTTCACCC. This rearrangement joins TRBV6-2 or TRBV6-3 to TRBJ1-6; 7 bases align to TRBD1. The CDR3 extends 3 residues past the end of the read, so its final part is completed from the germline J gene. The CDR3 is made up of 15 amino acids. V lost 4 bases and J lost 9; bases outside the gene matches: 9. The germline CDR1 and CDR2 sequences are MNHEY and SVGEGT.

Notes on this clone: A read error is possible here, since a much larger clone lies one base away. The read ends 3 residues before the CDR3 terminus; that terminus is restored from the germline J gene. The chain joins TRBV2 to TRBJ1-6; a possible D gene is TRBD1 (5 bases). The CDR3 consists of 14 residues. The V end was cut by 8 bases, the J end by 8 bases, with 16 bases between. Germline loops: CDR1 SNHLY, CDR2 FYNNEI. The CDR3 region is CASPRTPYYSPLHF. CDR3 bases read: TGTGCCAGCCCCCGGACACCGTATTATTCACCC. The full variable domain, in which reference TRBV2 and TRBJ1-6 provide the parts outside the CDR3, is EPEVTQTPSHQVTQMGQEVILRCVPISNHLYFYWYRQILGQKVEFLVSFYNNEISEKSEIFDDQFSVERPDGSNFTLKIRSTKLEDSAMYFCASPRTPYYSPLHFGNGTRLTVT.

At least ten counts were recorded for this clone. CDR3 DNA, as far as it was read: TGTGCCTGGAGGACGGGGGGGAAGATCACAGATACG. Amino acid sequence: CAWRTGGKITDT. The whole CDR3 is CAWRTGGKITDTQYF. The chain is built from TRBV30 and TRBJ2-3; 8 bases fit TRBD2. The read stops 3 residues short of the end of the CDR3; the missing end is completed from the germline J gene. The CDR3 loop spans 15 amino acids. J lost 2 bases, V lost 3 bases, and 7 bases had no gene match. CDR1 is GTSNPN and CDR2 is SVGIG in the germline V gene (reference sequence).

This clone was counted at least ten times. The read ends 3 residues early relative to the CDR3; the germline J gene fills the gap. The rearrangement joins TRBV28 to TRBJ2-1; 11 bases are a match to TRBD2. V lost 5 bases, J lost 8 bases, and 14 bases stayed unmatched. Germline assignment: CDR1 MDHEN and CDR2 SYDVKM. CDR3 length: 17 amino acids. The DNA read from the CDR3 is TGTGCCAGCAGTGCCCCCCTTGGAGTAGCGGGAGGGTATGAG. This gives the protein CASSAPLGVAGGYE. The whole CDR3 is CASSAPLGVAGGYEQFF.

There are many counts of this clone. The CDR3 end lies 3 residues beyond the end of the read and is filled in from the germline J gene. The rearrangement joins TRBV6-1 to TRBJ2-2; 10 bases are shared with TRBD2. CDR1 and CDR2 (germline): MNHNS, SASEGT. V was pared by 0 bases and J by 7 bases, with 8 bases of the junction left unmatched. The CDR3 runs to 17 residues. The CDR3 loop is CASSEASASGRIGELFF. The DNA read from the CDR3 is TGTGCCAGCAGTGAAGCTTCGGCTAGCGGGAGAATCGGGGAG.

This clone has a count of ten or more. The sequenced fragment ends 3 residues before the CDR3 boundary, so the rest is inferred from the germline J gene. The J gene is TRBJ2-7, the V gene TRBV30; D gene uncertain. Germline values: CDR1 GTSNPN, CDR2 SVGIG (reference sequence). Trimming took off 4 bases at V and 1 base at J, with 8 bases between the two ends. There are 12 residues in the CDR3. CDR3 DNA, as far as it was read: TGTGCCTGGAAGGGCCTATCCTACGAG. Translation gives CAWKGLSYE. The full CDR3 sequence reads CAWKGLSYEQYF.

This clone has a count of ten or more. The CDR3: CASSEGLAGGAYNEQFF. Incomplete CDR3 DNA: TGCGCCAGCAGCGAGGGACTAGCGGGAGGGGCCTACAATGAG. The chain links TRBV5-1 to TRBJ2-1; 16 nucleotides align to TRBD2. The missing CDR3 end, 3 residues past where the read stops, is filled in from the germline J gene. The V and J ends lost 4 bases and 2 bases, in that order; junction bases with no gene match: 3. CDR3 length: 17 residues. CDR1 is SGHRS, CDR2 YFSETQ, per germline. Drawing the rest from reference TRBV5-1 and TRBJ2-1, the complete variable domain is KAGVTQTPRYLIKTRGQQVTLSCSPISGHRSVSWYQQTPGQGLQFLFEYFSETQRNKGNFPGRFSGRQFSNSRSEMNVSTLELGDSALYLCASSEGLAGGAYNEQFFGPGTRLTVL.

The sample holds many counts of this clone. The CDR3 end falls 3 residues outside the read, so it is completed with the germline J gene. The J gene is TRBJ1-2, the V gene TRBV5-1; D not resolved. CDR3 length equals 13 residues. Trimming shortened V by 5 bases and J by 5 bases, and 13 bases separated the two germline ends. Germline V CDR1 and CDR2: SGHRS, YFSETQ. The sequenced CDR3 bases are TGCGCCAGCAGTTCAGAGGGCTTTTATGGC. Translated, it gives CASSSEGFYG. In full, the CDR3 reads CASSSEGFYGYTF.

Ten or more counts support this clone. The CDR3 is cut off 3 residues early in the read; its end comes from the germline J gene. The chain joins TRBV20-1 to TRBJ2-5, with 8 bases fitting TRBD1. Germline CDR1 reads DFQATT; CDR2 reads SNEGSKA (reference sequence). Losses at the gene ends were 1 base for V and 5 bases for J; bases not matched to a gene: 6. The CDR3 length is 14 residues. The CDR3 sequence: CSARGDRSDETQYF. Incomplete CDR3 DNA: TGCAGTGCTAGAGGGGACAGGTCGGATGAGACC.

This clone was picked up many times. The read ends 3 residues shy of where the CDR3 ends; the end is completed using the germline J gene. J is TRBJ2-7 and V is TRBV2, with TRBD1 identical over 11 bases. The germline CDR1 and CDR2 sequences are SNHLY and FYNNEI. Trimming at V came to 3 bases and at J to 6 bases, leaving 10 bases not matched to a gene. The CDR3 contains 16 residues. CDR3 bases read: TGTGCCAGCAGTGACGTGGACAGGGGGCGGGGGATCGAG. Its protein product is CASSDVDRGRGIE. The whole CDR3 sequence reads CASSDVDRGRGIEQYF. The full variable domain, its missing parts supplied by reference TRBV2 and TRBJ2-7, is EPEVTQTPSHQVTQMGQEVILRCVPISNHLYFYWYRQILGQKVEFLVSFYNNEISEKSEIFDDQFSVERPDGSNFTLKIRSTKLEDSAMYFCASSDVDRGRGIEQYFGPGTRLTVT.

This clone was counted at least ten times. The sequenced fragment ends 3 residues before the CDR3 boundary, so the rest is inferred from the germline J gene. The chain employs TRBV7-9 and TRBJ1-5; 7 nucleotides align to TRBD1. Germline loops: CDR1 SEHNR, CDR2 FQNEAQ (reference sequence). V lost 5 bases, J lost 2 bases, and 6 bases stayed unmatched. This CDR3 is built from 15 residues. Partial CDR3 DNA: TGTGCCAGCAGCCCGCCCGGGACAGGCAATCAGCCC. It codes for CASSPPGTGNQP. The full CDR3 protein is CASSPPGTGNQPQHF.

This chain's CDR3 is CASSEGKGQANEKLFF. CDR3 DNA, as far as it was read: TGTGCCAGCAGTGAAGGGAAGGGACAGGCGAATGAAAAA. The genes are TRBV2 and TRBJ1-4, with 8 bases that match TRBD1. The observed sequence ends 3 residues before the CDR3 terminus, with the missing tail filled in from the germline J gene. J lost 5 bases, V lost 1 base, and 6 bases had no gene match. Per germline, CDR1 SNHLY and CDR2 FYNNEI. The CDR3 totals 16 residues. Together with reference TRBV2 and TRBJ1-4, the CDR3 gives the full variable domain: EPEVTQTPSHQVTQMGQEVILRCVPISNHLYFYWYRQILGQKVEFLVSFYNNEISEKSEIFDDQFSVERPDGSNFTLKIRSTKLEDSAMYFCASSEGKGQANEKLFFGSGTQLSVL.

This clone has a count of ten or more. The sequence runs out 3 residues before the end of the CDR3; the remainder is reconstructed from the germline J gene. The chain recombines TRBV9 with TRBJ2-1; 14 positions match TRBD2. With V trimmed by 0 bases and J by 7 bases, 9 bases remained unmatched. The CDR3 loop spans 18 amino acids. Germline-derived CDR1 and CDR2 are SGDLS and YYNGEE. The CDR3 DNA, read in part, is TGTGCCAGCAGCGTAGGACTAGCGGGAGGGCCTCGGTCGAATGAG. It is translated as CASSVGLAGGPRSNE. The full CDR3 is CASSVGLAGGPRSNEQFF.

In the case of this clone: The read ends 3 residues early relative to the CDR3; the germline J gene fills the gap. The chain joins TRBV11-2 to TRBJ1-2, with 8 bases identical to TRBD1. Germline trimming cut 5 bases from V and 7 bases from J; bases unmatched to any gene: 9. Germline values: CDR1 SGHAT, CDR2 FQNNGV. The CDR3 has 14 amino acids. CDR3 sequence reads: CASSPDREGVGYTF. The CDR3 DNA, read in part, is TGTGCCAGCAGCCCGGACAGGGAAGGGGTTGGC.

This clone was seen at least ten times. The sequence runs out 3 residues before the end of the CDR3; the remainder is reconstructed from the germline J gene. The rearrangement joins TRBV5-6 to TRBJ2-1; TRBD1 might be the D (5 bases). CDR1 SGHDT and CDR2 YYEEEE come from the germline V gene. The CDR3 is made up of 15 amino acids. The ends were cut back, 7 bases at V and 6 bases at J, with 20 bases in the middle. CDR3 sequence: CASRLGMGQSNEQFF. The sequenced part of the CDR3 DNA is TGTGCCAGCCGTTTGGGGATGGGGCAAAGCAATGAG.

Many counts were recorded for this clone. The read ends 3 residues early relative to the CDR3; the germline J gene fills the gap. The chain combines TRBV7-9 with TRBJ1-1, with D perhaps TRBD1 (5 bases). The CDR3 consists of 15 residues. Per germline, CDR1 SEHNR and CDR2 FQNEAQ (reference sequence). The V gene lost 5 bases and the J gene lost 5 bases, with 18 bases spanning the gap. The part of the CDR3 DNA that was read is TGTGCCAGCAGCCCAGATCCGCAGGGTGGGACTGAA. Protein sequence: CASSPDPQGGTE. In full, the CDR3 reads CASSPDPQGGTEAFF.

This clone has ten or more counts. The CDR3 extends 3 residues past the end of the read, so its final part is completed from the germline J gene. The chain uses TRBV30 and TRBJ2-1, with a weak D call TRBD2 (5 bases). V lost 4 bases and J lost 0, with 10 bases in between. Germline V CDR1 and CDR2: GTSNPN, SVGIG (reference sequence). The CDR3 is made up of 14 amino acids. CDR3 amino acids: CAWKGGRSYNEQFF. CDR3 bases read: TGTGCCTGGAAGGGCGGGCGCTCCTACAATGAG.

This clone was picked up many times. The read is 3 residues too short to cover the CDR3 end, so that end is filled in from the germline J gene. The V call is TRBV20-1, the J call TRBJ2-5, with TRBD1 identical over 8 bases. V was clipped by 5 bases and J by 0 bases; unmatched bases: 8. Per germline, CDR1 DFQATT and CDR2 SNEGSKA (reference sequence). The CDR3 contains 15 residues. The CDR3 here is CSALTQGGDQETQYF. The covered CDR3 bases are TGCAGTGCTCTTACACAGGGGGGTGACCAAGAGACC.

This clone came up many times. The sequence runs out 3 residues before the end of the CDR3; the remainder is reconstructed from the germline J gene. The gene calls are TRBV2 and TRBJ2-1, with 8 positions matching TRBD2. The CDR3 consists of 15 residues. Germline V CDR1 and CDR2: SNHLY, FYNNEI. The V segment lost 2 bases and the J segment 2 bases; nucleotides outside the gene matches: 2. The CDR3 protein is CASSETSGTYNEQFF. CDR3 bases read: TGTGCCAGCAGTGAAACTAGCGGAACCTACAATGAG. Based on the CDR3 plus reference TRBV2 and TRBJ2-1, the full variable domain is EPEVTQTPSHQVTQMGQEVILRCVPISNHLYFYWYRQILGQKVEFLVSFYNNEISEKSEIFDDQFSVERPDGSNFTLKIRSTKLEDSAMYFCASSETSGTYNEQFFGPGTRLTVL.